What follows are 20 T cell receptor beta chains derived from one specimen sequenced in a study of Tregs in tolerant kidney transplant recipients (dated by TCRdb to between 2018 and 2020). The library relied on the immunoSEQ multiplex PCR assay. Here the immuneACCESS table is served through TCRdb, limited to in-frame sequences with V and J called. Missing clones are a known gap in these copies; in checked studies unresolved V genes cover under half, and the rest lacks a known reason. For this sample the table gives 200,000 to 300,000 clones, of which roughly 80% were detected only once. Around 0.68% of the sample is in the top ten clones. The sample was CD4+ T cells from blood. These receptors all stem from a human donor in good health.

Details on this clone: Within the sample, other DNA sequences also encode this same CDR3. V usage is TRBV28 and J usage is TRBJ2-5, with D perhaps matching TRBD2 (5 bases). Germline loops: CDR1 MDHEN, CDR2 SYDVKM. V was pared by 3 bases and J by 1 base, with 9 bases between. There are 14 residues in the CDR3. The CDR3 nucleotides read TGTGCCAGCAGTTTGATAGCGATCCAAGAGACCCAGTACTTC. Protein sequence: CASSLIAIQETQYF. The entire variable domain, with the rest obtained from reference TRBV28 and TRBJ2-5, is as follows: DVKVTQSSRYLVKRTGEKVFLECVQDMDHENMFWYRQDPGLGLRLIYFSYDVKMKEKGDIPEGYSVSREKKERFSLILESASTNQTSMYLCASSLIAIQETQYFGPGTRLLVL.

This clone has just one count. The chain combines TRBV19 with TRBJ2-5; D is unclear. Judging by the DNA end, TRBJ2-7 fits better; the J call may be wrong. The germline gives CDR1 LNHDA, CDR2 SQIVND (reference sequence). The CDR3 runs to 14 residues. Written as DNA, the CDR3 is TGTGCCAGTAGAACCCAGAGTGAGGCCCACGAGCAGTACTTC. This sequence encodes CASRTQSEAHEQYF.

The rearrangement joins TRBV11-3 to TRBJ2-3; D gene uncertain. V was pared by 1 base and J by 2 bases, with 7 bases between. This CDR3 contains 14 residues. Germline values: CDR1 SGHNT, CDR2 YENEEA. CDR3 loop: CASSLGRVTDTQYF. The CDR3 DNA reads TGTGCCAGCAGCTTAGGTCGGGTCACAGATACGCAGTATTTT.

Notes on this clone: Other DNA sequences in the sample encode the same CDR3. The CDR3 sequence is CASSPGSGNTIYF. In nucleotides, the CDR3 is TGTGCCAGCTCACCGGGCTCTGGAAACACCATATATTTT. This chain uses TRBV18 with TRBJ1-3; D is unclear. Germline V gene lookup returns CDR1 KGHSH and CDR2 LQKENI. CDR3 size: 13 residues. V dropped 3 bases and J dropped 0 bases, with 3 bases sitting between them.

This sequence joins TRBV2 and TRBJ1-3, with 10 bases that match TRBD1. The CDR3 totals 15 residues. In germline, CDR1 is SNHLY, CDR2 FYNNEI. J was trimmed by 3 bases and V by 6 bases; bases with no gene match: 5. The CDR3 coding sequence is TGTGCCAGCAGCGGACAGGGGGTGAATGGAAACACCATATATTTT. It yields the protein CASSGQGVNGNTIYF.

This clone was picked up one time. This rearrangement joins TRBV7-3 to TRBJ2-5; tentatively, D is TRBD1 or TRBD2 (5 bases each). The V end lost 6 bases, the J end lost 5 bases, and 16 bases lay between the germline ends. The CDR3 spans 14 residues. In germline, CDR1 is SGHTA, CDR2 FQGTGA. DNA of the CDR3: TGTGCCAGCAGTCCCGCACTAGGGGAGGAGACCCAGTACTTC. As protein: CASSPALGEETQYF.

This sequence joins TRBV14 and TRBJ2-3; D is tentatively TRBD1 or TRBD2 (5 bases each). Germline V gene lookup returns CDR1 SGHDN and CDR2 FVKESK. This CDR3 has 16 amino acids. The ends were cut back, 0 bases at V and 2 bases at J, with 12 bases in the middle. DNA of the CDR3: TGTGCCAGCAGCCAAGATCGGGGCTTCGCCACAGATACGCAGTATTTT. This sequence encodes CASSQDRGFATDTQYF.

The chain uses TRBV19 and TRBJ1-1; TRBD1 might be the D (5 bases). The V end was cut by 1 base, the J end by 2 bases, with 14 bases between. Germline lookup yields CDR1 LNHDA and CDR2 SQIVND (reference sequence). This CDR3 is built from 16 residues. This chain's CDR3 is CASSIVGRAFNTEAFF. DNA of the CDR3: TGTGCCAGTAGTATAGTTGGCAGGGCCTTCAACACTGAAGCTTTCTTT.

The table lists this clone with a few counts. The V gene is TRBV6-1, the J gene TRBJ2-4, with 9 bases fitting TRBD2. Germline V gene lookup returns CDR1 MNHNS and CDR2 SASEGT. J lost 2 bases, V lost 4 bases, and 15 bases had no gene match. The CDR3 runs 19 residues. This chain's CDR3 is CASSVGSGGGVISKNIQYF. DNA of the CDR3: TGTGCCAGCAGTGTCGGTAGCGGGGGAGGGGTTATTTCCAAAAACATTCAGTACTTC.

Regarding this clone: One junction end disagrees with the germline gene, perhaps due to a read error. Here the CDR3 reads CTSRPQGIPNSPLHF. The DNA for the CDR3 is TGTACCAGCAGACCCCAGGGGATTCCTAATTCACCCCTCCACTTT. The chain joins TRBV5-8 to TRBJ1-6; a possible D gene is TRBD1 (6 bases). The CDR3 spans 15 residues. Germline values: CDR1 SGHTS, CDR2 YDEGEE.

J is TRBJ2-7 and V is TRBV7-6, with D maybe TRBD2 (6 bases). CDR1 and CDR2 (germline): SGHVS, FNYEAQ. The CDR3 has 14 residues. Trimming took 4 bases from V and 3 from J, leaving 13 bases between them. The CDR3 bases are TGTGCCAGCAGCTCCCGTGCGGGGAGCTACGAGCAGTACTTC. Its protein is CASSSRAGSYEQYF.

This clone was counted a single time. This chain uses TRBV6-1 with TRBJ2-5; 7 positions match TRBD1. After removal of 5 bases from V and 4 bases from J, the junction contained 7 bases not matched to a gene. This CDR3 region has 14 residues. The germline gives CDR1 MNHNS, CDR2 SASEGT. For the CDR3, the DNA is TGTGCCAGCAGTACAGGGGTAGGGACAGAGACCCAGTACTTC. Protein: CASSTGVGTETQYF.

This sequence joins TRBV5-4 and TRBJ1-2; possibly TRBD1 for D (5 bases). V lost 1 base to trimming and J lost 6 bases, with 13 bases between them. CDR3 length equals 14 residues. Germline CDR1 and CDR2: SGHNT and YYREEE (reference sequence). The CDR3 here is CASSLFLGGDGYTF. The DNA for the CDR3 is TGTGCCAGCAGCTTGTTTCTTGGAGGGGATGGCTACACCTTC.

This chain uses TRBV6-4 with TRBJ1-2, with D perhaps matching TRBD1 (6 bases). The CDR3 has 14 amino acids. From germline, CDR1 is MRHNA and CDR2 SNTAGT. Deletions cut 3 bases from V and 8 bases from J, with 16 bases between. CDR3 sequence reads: CASSDSGQLVGYTF. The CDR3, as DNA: TGTGCCAGCAGTGATTCTGGACAGCTTGTAGGCTACACCTTC.

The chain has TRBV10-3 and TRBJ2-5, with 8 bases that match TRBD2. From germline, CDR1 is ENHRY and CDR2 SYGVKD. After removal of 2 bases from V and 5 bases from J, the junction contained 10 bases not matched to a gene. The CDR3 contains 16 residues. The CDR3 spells CAISEPGVAGRETQYF. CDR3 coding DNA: TGTGCCATCAGTGAGCCCGGGGTAGCGGGACGCGAGACCCAGTACTTC.

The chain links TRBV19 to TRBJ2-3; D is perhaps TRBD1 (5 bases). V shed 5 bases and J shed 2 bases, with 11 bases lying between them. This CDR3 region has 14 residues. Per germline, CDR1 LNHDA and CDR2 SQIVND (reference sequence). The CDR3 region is CASSFRQHTDTQYF. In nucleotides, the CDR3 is TGTGCCAGTAGTTTTCGACAGCACACAGATACGCAGTATTTT.

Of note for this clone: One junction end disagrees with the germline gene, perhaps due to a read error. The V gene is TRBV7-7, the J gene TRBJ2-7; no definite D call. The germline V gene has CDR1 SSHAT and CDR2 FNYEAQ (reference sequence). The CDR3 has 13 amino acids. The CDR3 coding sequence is TGTGCTAGCAGCTCAGGACCGGGCGGCGAGCAGTACTTC. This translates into CASSSGPGGEQYF.

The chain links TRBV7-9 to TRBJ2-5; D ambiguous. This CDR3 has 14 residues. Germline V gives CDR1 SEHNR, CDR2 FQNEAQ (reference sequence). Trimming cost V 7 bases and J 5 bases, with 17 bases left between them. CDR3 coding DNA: TGTGCCAGCACCCTAGGGTCCGCGATGGAGACCCAGTACTTC. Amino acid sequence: CASTLGSAMETQYF.

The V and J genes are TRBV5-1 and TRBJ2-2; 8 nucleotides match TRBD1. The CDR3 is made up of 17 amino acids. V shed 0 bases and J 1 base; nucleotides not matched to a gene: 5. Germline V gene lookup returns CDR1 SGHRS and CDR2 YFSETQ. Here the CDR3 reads CASSLAVGQVNTGELFF. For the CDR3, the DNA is TGCGCCAGCAGCTTGGCCGTGGGACAGGTGAACACCGGGGAGCTGTTTTTT.

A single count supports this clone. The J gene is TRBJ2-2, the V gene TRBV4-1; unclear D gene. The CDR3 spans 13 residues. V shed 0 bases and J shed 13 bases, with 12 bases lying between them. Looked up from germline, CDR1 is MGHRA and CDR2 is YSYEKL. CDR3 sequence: CASSQESPVRLFF. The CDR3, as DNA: TGCGCCAGCAGCCAAGAATCCCCCGTCCGGCTGTTTTTT.